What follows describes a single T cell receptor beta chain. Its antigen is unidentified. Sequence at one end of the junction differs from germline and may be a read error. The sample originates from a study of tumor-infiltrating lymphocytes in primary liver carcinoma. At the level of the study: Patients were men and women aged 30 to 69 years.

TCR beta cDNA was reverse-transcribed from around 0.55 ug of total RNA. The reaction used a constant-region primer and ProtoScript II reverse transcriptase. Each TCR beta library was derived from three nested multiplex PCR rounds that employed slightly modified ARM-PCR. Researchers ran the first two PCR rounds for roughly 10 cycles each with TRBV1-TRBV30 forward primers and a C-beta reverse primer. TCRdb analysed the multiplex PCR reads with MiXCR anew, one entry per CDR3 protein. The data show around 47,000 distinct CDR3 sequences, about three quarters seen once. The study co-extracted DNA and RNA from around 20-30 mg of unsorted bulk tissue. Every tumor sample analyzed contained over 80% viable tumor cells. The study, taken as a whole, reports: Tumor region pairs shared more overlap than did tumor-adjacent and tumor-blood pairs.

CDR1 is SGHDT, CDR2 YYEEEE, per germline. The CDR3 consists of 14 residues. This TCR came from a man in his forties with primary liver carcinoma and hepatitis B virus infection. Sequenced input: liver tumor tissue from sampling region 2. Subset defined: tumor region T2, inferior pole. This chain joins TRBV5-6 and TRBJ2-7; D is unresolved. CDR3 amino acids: CASSSTVTSNEQCF. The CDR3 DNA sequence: TGTGCCAGCAGCTCAACCGTTACCAGCAACGAGCAGTGCTTC. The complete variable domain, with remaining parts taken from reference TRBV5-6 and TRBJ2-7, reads DAGVTQSPTHLIKTRGQQVTLRCSPKSGHDTVSWYQQALGQGPQFIFQYYEEEERQRGNFPDRFSGHQFPNYSSELNVNALLLGDSALYLCASSSTVTSNEQCFGPGTRLTVT.